This T cell receptor beta chain comes out of a study of regulatory T cells in long-lasting Graves disease. The V end lost 7 bases, the J end lost 5 bases, and 5 bases lay between the germline ends. The CDR3 sequence is 10 residues long. Looked up from germline, CDR1 is SNHLY and CDR2 is FYNNEI. The sample's time point: newly diagnosed GD, antithyroid drugs for less than 3 months. Making the TCR library involved RNA that had been extracted from PBMCs. Arm-PCR of CDR3 regions with iRepertoire HTBI primers generated TCR beta libraries. TCRdb recomputed calls from the multiplex PCR reads with MiXCR, one row per CDR3 protein. The sample records roughly 400,000 distinct CDR3 sequences, around 16% being singletons. This clonotype showed up many times. This sample was shared with a second study, whose subject was T cells in Graves' hyperthyroidism and ophthalmopathy.

The sequence was obtained from a woman between 35 and 50 years old with Graves disease. The source was peripheral blood mononuclear cells (PBMCs), collected at new diagnosis, from a patient treated with antithyroid drugs. This chain uses TRBV2 with TRBJ2-5; D gene ambiguous. Here the CDR3 reads CASKRETQYF. CDR3 in DNA: TGTGCCAGCAAAAGGGAGACCCAGTACTTC.